Listed below are T cell receptor beta chains from one sample, sequenced in a study of blood T cell repertoires in COVID-19. Sequencing was performed with immunoSEQ multiplex PCR; in TCRdb, only in-frame clones are kept and a portion is missing. This table holds about 210,000 clones, 75% to 85% found once. Sequenced sample: peripheral blood. These receptors were collected from a man aged 50-59 years with COVID-19, enrolled during active disease. The CDR3 runs from the conserved cysteine through the conserved F or W. Fields, in order: D gene, clone size, J gene, V gene, CDR3 protein, CDR3 DNA. A D gene is named only where the DNA matches it firmly. A clone size is listed for some rows: how often the clone was seen (once, few, many), or a class if it is expanded.

D gene: -; clone size: -; J gene: TRBJ1-6; V gene: TRBV11-1; CDR3 protein: CASSYSGYLSSPLHF; CDR3 DNA: TGTGCCAGCAGCTATTCAGGGTATCTGTCTTCACCCCTCCACTTT
D gene: -; clone size: -; J gene: TRBJ1-5; V gene: TRBV6-5; CDR3 protein: CAVLVEERGNQPQHF; CDR3 DNA: TGTGCCGTCCTCGTCGAGGAACGAGGTAATCAGCCCCAGCATTTT
D gene: TRBD2; clone size: -; J gene: TRBJ2-2; V gene: TRBV19; CDR3 protein: CASTRTSGGVNTGELFF; CDR3 DNA: TGTGCCAGTACCCGGACTAGCGGGGGGGTAAACACCGGGGAGCTGTTTTTT
D gene: TRBD1; clone size: -; J gene: TRBJ2-6; V gene: TRBV3-1/TRBV3-2; CDR3 protein: CASSQVTGDPSSGANVLTF; CDR3 DNA: TGTGCCAGCAGCCAAGTCACAGGGGATCCGAGCTCTGGGGCCAACGTCCTGACTTTC
D gene: -; clone size: -; J gene: TRBJ1-2; V gene: TRBV19; CDR3 protein: CASSIPGQTYGYTF; CDR3 DNA: TGTGCCAGTAGTATACCCGGACAGACGTATGGCTACACCTTC
D gene: -; clone size: once; J gene: TRBJ1-6; V gene: TRBV30; CDR3 protein: CAWSVQGRSPLHF; CDR3 DNA: TGTGCCTGGAGTGTGCAGGGGCGTTCACCCCTCCACTTT
D gene: -; clone size: few; J gene: TRBJ1-6; V gene: TRBV4-2; CDR3 protein: CASSQEQGPNSPLHF; CDR3 DNA: TGTGCCAGCAGCCAAGAACAGGGCCCTAATTCACCCCTCCACTTT
D gene: -; clone size: -; J gene: TRBJ2-7; V gene: TRBV2; CDR3 protein: CASSELARPSYEQYF; CDR3 DNA: TGTGCCAGCAGTGAATTGGCTAGACCTTCCTACGAGCAGTACTTC
D gene: TRBD1; clone size: -; J gene: TRBJ1-4; V gene: TRBV9; CDR3 protein: CASSAAGTEWEKLFF; CDR3 DNA: TGTGCCAGCAGCGCGGCAGGGACAGAATGGGAAAAACTGTTTTTT
D gene: -; clone size: -; J gene: TRBJ2-1; V gene: TRBV15; CDR3 protein: CATSRDQGSPYNEQFF; CDR3 DNA: TGTGCCACCAGCAGAGATCAGGGGTCCCCCTACAATGAGCAGTTCTTC
D gene: TRBD1; clone size: -; J gene: TRBJ1-1; V gene: TRBV3-1/TRBV3-2; CDR3 protein: CASSHRNRGTEAFF; CDR3 DNA: TGTGCCAGCAGCCACCGAAACAGGGGCACTGAAGCTTTCTTT
D gene: -; clone size: -; J gene: TRBJ1-2; V gene: TRBV4-3; CDR3 protein: CASSQDRDYGYTF; CDR3 DNA: TGCGCCAGCAGCCAAGATCGCGATTATGGCTACACCTTC
D gene: TRBD2; clone size: -; J gene: TRBJ2-7; V gene: TRBV9; CDR3 protein: CASSKRTSGREQYF; CDR3 DNA: TGTGCCAGCAGCAAGAGGACTAGCGGACGCGAGCAGTACTTC
D gene: TRBD1; clone size: -; J gene: TRBJ1-2; V gene: TRBV5-1; CDR3 protein: CASSSGTGPVYGYTF; CDR3 DNA: TGCGCCAGCAGCTCCGGGACAGGGCCCGTCTATGGCTACACCTTC
D gene: -; clone size: few; J gene: TRBJ1-2; V gene: TRBV10-1; CDR3 protein: CASSESRAGSGDYGYTF; CDR3 DNA: TGCGCCAGCAGTGAGTCTAGGGCAGGGAGCGGGGACTATGGCTACACCTTC
D gene: -; clone size: -; J gene: TRBJ2-5; V gene: TRBV10-1; CDR3 protein: CASSESSGQELQYF; CDR3 DNA: TGCGCCAGCAGTGAGAGTAGTGGGCAAGAGCTCCAGTACTTC
D gene: -; clone size: -; J gene: TRBJ1-5; V gene: TRBV6-5; CDR3 protein: CASGQRNQPQHF; CDR3 DNA: TGTGCCAGCGGACAGCGCAATCAGCCCCAGCATTTT
D gene: -; clone size: -; J gene: TRBJ1-1; V gene: TRBV27; CDR3 protein: CASSWEGNTEAFF; CDR3 DNA: TGTGCCAGTTCTTGGGAGGGTAACACTGAAGCTTTCTTT
D gene: -; clone size: -; J gene: TRBJ2-5; V gene: TRBV10-3; CDR3 protein: CAISESNFGQTQYF; CDR3 DNA: TGTGCCATCAGTGAGTCGAACTTTGGGCAGACCCAGTACTTC